Each of the 16 T cell receptor beta chains below was sequenced from the same sample in a study of T cells in Graves' hyperthyroidism and ophthalmopathy. Amplification targeted TCR beta CDR3 regions from RNA transcripts. First-round RT-PCR with HTBI primers amplified the TCR CDR3 region. Each CDR3 protein gets one entry after TCRdb re-called the multiplex PCR reads with MiXCR. This sample has about 460,000 distinct CDR3 sequences; 22% occur once, and the top ten carry around 54%. What was sequenced was blood. The receptor source for this set is a woman in her seventies with Graves' ophthalmopathy.

This clonotype was picked up a small number of times. The V call is TRBV2, the J call TRBJ1-6; D gene uncertain. CDR3 size: 14 residues. V lost 2 bases and J 9 bases, leaving 11 bases between the germline ends. Per germline, CDR1 SNHLY and CDR2 FYNNEI. The CDR3 reads CASSEITDLSPLHF. The CDR3 DNA reads as TGTGCCAGCAGTGAAATAACAGATCTTTCACCCCTCCACTTT.

Note on this clonotype: Given a much more abundant clone one base away, this may be a read error. This chain links TRBV3-1 with TRBJ1-5; D unresolved. The V end was cut by 1 base, the J end by 6 bases, with 7 bases between. CDR3 length: 13 amino acids. Germline CDR1 reads LGHDT; CDR2 reads YNNKEL (reference sequence). The CDR3 reads CASSQGLTQPQHF. CDR3 nucleotide sequence: TGTGCCAGCAGCCAAGGTCTGACTCAGCCCCAGCATTTT. Full variable domain (missing parts from reference TRBV3-1 and TRBJ1-5): DTAVSQTPKYLVTQMGNDKSIKCEQNLGHDTMYWYKQDSKKFLKIMFSYNNKELIINETVPNRFSPKSPDKAHLNLHINSLELGDSAVYFCASSQGLTQPQHFGDGTRLSIL.

V usage is TRBV6-1 and J usage is TRBJ1-5; D is unclear. Germline V lookup: CDR1 MNHNS, CDR2 SASEGT. V was cut by 1 base and J by 7 bases, with 11 bases left in between. This CDR3 is built from 14 residues. This CDR3 reads CASSEGPMGQPQHF. The CDR3 DNA is TGTGCCAGCAGTGAAGGACCTATGGGACAGCCCCAGCATTTT.

This clonotype was detected only a few times. The rearrangement joins TRBV7-9 to TRBJ2-2; maybe TRBD2 (6 bases). The CDR3 has 17 residues. V dropped 2 bases and J dropped 6 bases, with 19 bases sitting between them. Germline CDR1 reads SEHNR; CDR2 reads FQNEAQ (reference sequence). CDR3 coding DNA: TGTGCCAGCAGCTTAAGTGGGGGAGCGGAGGGCCCCGGGGAGCTGTTTTTT. Translated, it gives CASSLSGGAEGPGELFF.

This sequence joins TRBV7-2 and TRBJ2-1; maybe TRBD2 (6 bases). The V end lost 1 base, the J end lost 10 bases, and 8 bases lay between the germline ends. Per germline, CDR1 SGHTA and CDR2 FQGNSA. This CDR3 is built from 12 residues. CDR3 residues: CASSLGTNEQFF. CDR3 in DNA: TGTGCCAGCAGCTTAGGGACTAACGAGCAGTTCTTC.

CDR3 amino acids: CASSLAGGVYGTDTQYF. CDR3 nucleotide sequence: TGTGCCAGCAGCTTAGCGGGAGGGGTATATGGCACAGATACGCAGTATTTT. The gene calls are TRBV7-2 and TRBJ2-3, with TRBD2 matching over 7 bases. This CDR3 has 17 residues. The germline V gene has CDR1 SGHTA and CDR2 FQGNSA. V dropped 0 bases and J dropped 1; count of bases not matched to a gene: 7.

This clonotype was seen repeatedly, ten times or more. The J gene is TRBJ1-2, the V gene TRBV11-1; 8 bases map to TRBD1. With V trimmed by 5 bases and J by 4 bases, 9 bases remained unmatched. Germline values: CDR1 SGHAT, CDR2 FQDESV (reference sequence). CDR3 length: 15 amino acids. As DNA, the CDR3 is TGTGCCAGCAGCCCTACCCGGGACAGGAGCTATGGCTACACCTTC. Its protein product is CASSPTRDRSYGYTF.

V usage is TRBV11-2 and J usage is TRBJ2-2, with D hard to call. V dropped 3 bases and J dropped 5 bases, with 7 bases sitting between them. CDR3 length: 13 amino acids. Looked up from germline, CDR1 is SGHAT and CDR2 is FQNNGV. The CDR3 DNA follows: TGTGCCAGCAGCTTCGGCGTTACCGGGGAGCTGTTTTTT. Amino acids: CASSFGVTGELFF. Supplemented by reference TRBV11-2 and TRBJ2-2, the full variable domain reads EAGVAQSPRYKIIEKRQSVAFWCNPISGHATLYWYQQILGQGPKLLIQFQNNGVVDDSQLPKDRFSAERLKGVDSTLKIQPAKLEDSAVYLCASSFGVTGELFFGEGSRLTVL.

This clonotype was seen a few times. This chain uses TRBV30 with TRBJ1-5; no definite D call. The CDR3 totals 14 residues. Germline lookup yields CDR1 GTSNPN and CDR2 SVGIG (reference sequence). Trimming left V 2 bases short and J 5 bases short, with 13 bases between. The CDR3 DNA is TGTGCCTGGAGTCTAACTGTAAGGGATCAGCCCCAGCATTTT. Its protein product is CAWSLTVRDQPQHF.

The chain combines TRBV7-9 with TRBJ1-2; 9 nucleotides agree with TRBD1. CDR3 length equals 15 residues. Germline CDR1 reads SEHNR; CDR2 reads FQNEAQ (reference sequence). The trim removed 7 bases at V and 3 bases at J, leaving 9 bases unmatched. CDR3 residues: CASNPRDREDYGYTF. The CDR3 DNA follows: TGTGCCAGCAACCCTCGGGACAGGGAAGACTATGGCTACACCTTC.

Details on this clonotype: The junction departs from germline at one end; a sequencing error may be responsible. This chain joins TRBV7-9 and TRBJ1-5, with a weak D call TRBD1 (5 bases). This CDR3 contains 16 residues. Germline-derived CDR1 and CDR2 are SEHNR and FQNEAQ (reference sequence). The CDR3 loop reads CASSAGQGDSNQPQHF. The CDR3 nucleotides are TGTGCCAGCAGCGCGGGGCAGGGAGATAGCAATCAGCCCCAGCATTTC.

V usage is TRBV24-1 and J usage is TRBJ2-3, with D unresolved. The germline V and J ends were trimmed by 5 bases and 1 base, with 15 bases remaining between them. The CDR3 is made up of 16 amino acids. Germline CDR1 KGHDR, CDR2 SFDVKD. The DNA for the CDR3 is TGTGCCACCAGTGCCCTGGACCCCCACCGCACAGATACGCAGTATTTT. Translated, it gives CATSALDPHRTDTQYF.

This clonotype turned up a few times. The genes are TRBV19 and TRBJ1-5; D unresolved. This CDR3 is built from 14 residues. Trimming stripped 2 bases from V and 9 bases from J, with 14 bases between. The germline V gene has CDR1 LNHDA and CDR2 SQIVND (reference sequence). Here the CDR3 DNA reads TGTGCCAGTAGTATATCCGGCGAGGGATGGCCCCAGCATTTT. Translated, it gives CASSISGEGWPQHF.

This clonotype turned up a few times. This sequence joins TRBV27 and TRBJ2-2; 7 nucleotides match TRBD2. Trimming took 7 bases from V and 7 from J; bases not matched to a gene: 15. Germline V lookup: CDR1 MNHEY, CDR2 SMNVEV (reference sequence). This CDR3 has 16 residues. The CDR3 here is CASKTPAGEGNGELFF. CDR3 nucleotide sequence: TGTGCCAGCAAGACTCCTGCTGGGGAGGGAAACGGGGAGCTGTTTTTT.

This clonotype was counted a few times. This sequence joins TRBV19 and TRBJ2-5; D assignment may be TRBD1 or TRBD2 (6 bases each). The CDR3 loop spans 15 amino acids. In germline, CDR1 is LNHDA, CDR2 SQIVND (reference sequence). Trimming left V 4 bases short and J 4 bases short, with 16 bases between. CDR3 sequence (DNA): TGTGCCAGTAGTACCCGGCACAGGGAGGTAGAGACCCAGTACTTC. Its translation is CASSTRHREVETQYF.

This clonotype was picked up many times. The chain is built from TRBV28 and TRBJ2-3; D may match TRBD1 or TRBD2 (5 bases each). Germline loops: CDR1 MDHEN, CDR2 SYDVKM. V lost 3 bases and J lost 4, with 14 bases in between. This CDR3 comprises 15 residues. CDR3 region: CASSLWGSSSDTQYF. As DNA, the CDR3 is TGTGCCAGCAGTTTGTGGGGGAGTTCCTCAGATACGCAGTATTTT.